Listed below are T cell receptor beta chains from one sample, sequenced in a study of control samples from healthy donors and cancer patients. Assay: immunoSEQ multiplex PCR; the TCRdb copy retains only in-frame clones and omits some. The repertoire holds hundreds of thousands of clones, more than 80% seen once, with 6% to 7% in the top ten. Sequenced: PBMCs. Every receptor here comes from a man aged 35 to 55 with head and neck cancer. The CDR3 runs from the conserved cysteine through the conserved F or W. D genes are given only for firm matches. Clone size is shown for a subset of rows, as once, few, many or a class of expanded clone.

CDR3 protein	CDR3 DNA	clone size	J gene	V gene	D gene
CASSYQGSYEQYF	TGCGCCAGCAGCTACCAGGGCTCCTACGAGCAGTACTTC	.	TRBJ2-7	TRBV5-1	.
CASKDRRVSYQPQHF	TGTGCCAGCAAGGACAGGAGAGTTTCTTATCAGCCCCAGCATTTT	once	TRBJ1-5	TRBV28	TRBD1
CASHRGSSYNEQFF	TGTGCTAGCCATCGAGGGAGTTCCTACAATGAGCAGTTCTTC	few	TRBJ2-1	TRBV12-5	.
CASSPRTSGSGGTQYF	TGTGCCAGCAGTCCCCGAACTAGCGGGAGTGGAGGGACGCAGTATTTT	.	TRBJ2-3	TRBV7-6	TRBD2
CASSHTGDSSPLHF	TGTGCCAGCTCACATACAGGGGATTCCTCACCCCTCCACTTT	.	TRBJ1-6	TRBV18	TRBD1
CASSLNSRGAGDGYTF	TGTGCCAGCAGCTTAAATTCTCGTGGGGCAGGGGATGGCTACACCTTC	.	TRBJ1-2	TRBV7-3	.
CASSSRNIPGHPNQPQHF	TGTGCCAGCAGTTCCCGTAATATACCGGGACACCCCAATCAGCCCCAGCATTTT	.	TRBJ1-5	TRBV27	.
CASRYSPRVSSYNSPLHF	TGTGCCAGCAGATACTCCCCTCGGGTCAGCTCCTATAATTCACCCCTCCACTTT	.	TRBJ1-6	TRBV6-2/TRBV6-3	.
CASSSTTSGRHNEQFF	TGTGCCAGCAGTTCTACAACTAGCGGGAGACACAATGAGCAGTTCTTC	.	TRBJ2-1	TRBV27	TRBD2
CASSERWATEAFF	TGTGCCAGCAGCGAGCGATGGGCCACTGAAGCTTTCTTT	.	TRBJ1-1	TRBV7-2	.
CASSTTGEETQYF	TGTGCCAGTAGTACCACAGGAGAAGAGACCCAGTACTTC	.	TRBJ2-5	TRBV19	.
CASIGSPLHF	TGTGCCAGCATAGGGTCACCCCTCCACTTT	.	TRBJ1-6	TRBV6-5	.
CASSFRDSQETQYF	TGCGCCAGCAGCTTCCGGGACAGCCAAGAGACCCAGTACTTC	.	TRBJ2-5	TRBV5-1	TRBD1
CASSVLQGPVLTF	TGTGCCAGCTCGGTCCTTCAGGGCCCCGTCCTGACTTTC	.	TRBJ2-6	TRBV7-3	.
CASSISAGEQYF	TGTGCCAGCTCAATCAGTGCTGGGGAGCAGTACTTC	.	TRBJ2-7	TRBV18	.
CASRRDRGLNTGELFF	TGTGCCAGCAGACGCGACCGGGGTTTGAACACCGGGGAGCTGTTTTTT	.	TRBJ2-2	TRBV7-6	.
CASSDTGSNTGELFF	TGTGCCAGCAGCGATACAGGGTCGAACACCGGGGAGCTGTTTTTT	.	TRBJ2-2	TRBV7-3	.
CASSIDLSGANVLTF	TGTGCCAGTAGTATAGATCTCTCTGGGGCCAACGTCCTGACTTTC	.	TRBJ2-6	TRBV19	.
CASSSPREPANYGYTF	TGTGCCAGCAGTTCTCCCAGGGAGCCCGCTAACTATGGCTACACCTTC	once	TRBJ1-2	TRBV27	.
CASSAGRGEETQYF	TGTGCCAGCTCGGCAGGGAGGGGGGAAGAGACCCAGTACTTC	.	TRBJ2-5	TRBV2	.
CASSAGTASSYEQYF	TGTGCCAGCAGCGCCGGGACAGCTAGCTCCTACGAGCAGTACTTC	.	TRBJ2-7	TRBV5-5	TRBD1
CASSLVAGAYEQYF	TGTGCCAGCAGCTTGGTGGCAGGTGCCTACGAGCAGTACTTC	.	TRBJ2-7	TRBV5-5	.
CASSLMVAGFQETKYF	TGTGCCAGCAGCTTGATGGTAGCGGGATTCCAAGAGACCAAGTACTTC	.	TRBJ2-5	TRBV5-5	TRBD2
CASSFGADTQYF	TGCGCCAGCAGCTTCGGGGCAGATACGCAGTATTTT	.	TRBJ2-3	TRBV5-1	.
CASSLPTSGHMNTEAFF	TGTGCCAGCAGCTTACCTACGAGCGGGCACATGAACACTGAAGCTTTCTTT	.	TRBJ1-1	TRBV7-9	.
CASSEAHANTGELFF	TGCGCCAGCAGTGAGGCACACGCGAACACCGGGGAGCTGTTTTTT	.	TRBJ2-2	TRBV10-1	.
CASSVAPSSGNTIYF	TGTGCCAGCAGCGTAGCACCGAGTTCTGGAAACACCATATATTTT	.	TRBJ1-3	TRBV9	.
CASLAVFPYGYTF	TGTGCCAGTCTGGCAGTATTCCCCTATGGCTACACCTTC	.	TRBJ1-2	TRBV19	.
CASNKGDIGPGNTIYF	TGTGCCAGTAACAAGGGCGACATTGGGCCTGGAAACACCATATATTTT	.	TRBJ1-3	TRBV19	.
CASSLWGGGAPETQYF	TGTGCCAGCAGCTTATGGGGCGGGGGGGCCCCAGAGACCCAGTACTTC	.	TRBJ2-5	TRBV27	TRBD2
CASSFSGRGNTEAFF	TGCGCCAGCAGCTTCAGTGGTCGGGGGAACACTGAAGCTTTCTTT	few	TRBJ1-1	TRBV5-1	.
CASSLPLGFNEQFF	TGTGCCAGCAGCTTGCCCTTGGGATTCAATGAGCAGTTCTTC	once	TRBJ2-1	TRBV7-2	.
CASNQGQSNTEAFF	TGTGCCAGCAACCAGGGACAATCGAACACTGAAGCTTTCTTT	.	TRBJ1-1	TRBV2	.
CASSMVGGQGAYGYTF	TGTGCCAGTAGTATGGTAGGGGGACAGGGAGCCTATGGCTACACCTTC	.	TRBJ1-2	TRBV19	TRBD1
CASSSGTAGTEAFF	TGTGCCAGCAGTTCCGGGACAGCCGGCACTGAAGCTTTCTTT	.	TRBJ1-1	TRBV28	TRBD1
CASSLGWGWGNQPQHF	TGTGCCAGCAGCTTAGGGTGGGGATGGGGCAATCAGCCCCAGCATTTT	.	TRBJ1-5	TRBV7-6	.
CASTRGTLTNTGELFF	TGTGCCAGCACCAGGGGAACCTTAACGAACACCGGGGAGCTGTTTTTT	once	TRBJ2-2	TRBV11-3	.